A selection of T cell receptor beta chains follows, all from one sample in a study of cytomegalovirus exposure and HLA in healthy donors. The assay was immunoSEQ multiplex PCR, and TCRdb's table has in-frame clones only and misses some. The profile shows 90,000 to 150,000 clones, about 82% of them singletons. What was sequenced was PBMCs. The source of these receptors is a man aged 18 to 30 in good health and CMV-seronegative. Each CDR3 is given with its conserved first and last residue. The order of the fields is V gene, J gene, clone size, CDR3 length, D gene, CDR3 protein, CDR3 DNA. A D gene is named only where the DNA matches it firmly. The size field is filled for only some rows; it gives once, few, many or a size class.

TRBV5-8,TRBJ1-2,.,15,.,CASSLAPDRNYGYTF,TGTGCCAGCAGCTTGGCCCCAGACAGGAACTATGGCTACACCTTC
TRBV7-9,TRBJ2-2,.,15,.,CASSLAGRDTGELFF,TGTGCCAGCAGCTTAGCCGGGCGGGACACCGGGGAGCTGTTTTTT
TRBV27,TRBJ2-7,.,14,TRBD1,CASRTGTGHYEQYF,TGTGCCAGCAGAACCGGGACAGGGCACTACGAGCAGTACTTC
TRBV4-1,TRBJ2-1,.,16,.,CASSQDQAGASNEQFF,TGCGCCAGCAGCCAAGATCAGGCAGGGGCCAGCAATGAGCAGTTCTTC
TRBV2,TRBJ2-4,.,17,TRBD2,CASRELSGSGGKNIQYF,TGTGCCAGCAGGGAACTTAGCGGGTCGGGGGGCAAAAACATTCAGTACTTC
TRBV5-1,TRBJ1-6,.,14,.,CASSLADYGSPLHF,TGCGCCAGCAGCTTGGCGGACTATGGATCACCCCTCCACTTT
TRBV7-8,TRBJ1-2,once,15,.,CASSLANAGTSGYTF,TGTGCCAGCAGCTTAGCGAATGCAGGAACGTCTGGCTACACCTTC
TRBV5-5,TRBJ1-2,.,15,.,CASSLEPGTNYGYTF,TGTGCCAGCAGCTTGGAACCAGGAACCAACTATGGCTACACCTTC
TRBV5-1,TRBJ1-3,.,15,TRBD1,CASSLEGAAGNTIYF,TGCGCCAGCAGCTTGGAGGGGGCTGCTGGAAACACCATATATTTT
TRBV6-1,TRBJ2-1,.,16,TRBD2,CASSGPRTSGGNEQFF,TGTGCCAGCAGTGGGCCCAGGACTAGCGGGGGGAATGAGCAGTTCTTC
TRBV5-1,TRBJ2-7,.,15,TRBD1,CASSPGTGRSYEQYF,TGCGCCAGCAGCCCCGGGACAGGGCGATCCTACGAGCAGTACTTC